This T cell receptor beta chain was recovered during a study of blood T cell repertoires in COVID-19. Study-wide background: Italy, Spain and the United States were the sources of the convalescent and acute COVID-19 samples. In each case, the material was cDNA or gDNA derived from T cells, B-cell-depleted T cells, or PBMCs.

V was clipped by 5 bases and J by 2 bases; unmatched bases: 1. Germline V gives CDR1 KGHSH, CDR2 LQKENI. This CDR3 is built from 15 residues. The repertoire was sequenced with immunoSEQ multiplex PCR; TCRdb's copy has only in-frame clones and lacks some. The table records over 150,000 clones, 70% to 90% of them present only once. Seattle participants joined during active infection and were tracked over time. Sequences were obtained from peripheral blood. The receptor comes from a woman of 80 years or more with COVID-19, enrolled during active disease. The chain recombines TRBV18 with TRBJ2-5; 14 bases map to TRBD2. This CDR3 reads CASSWTSGGQETQYF. CDR3 DNA sequence: TGTGCCAGCTCATGGACTAGCGGGGGGCAAGAGACCCAGTACTTC.